The rows below give T cell receptor gamma chains drawn from one sample of a study of Vδ1+ human thymocytes. TCRdb redid clone calling on the multiplex PCR reads using CATT. The table lists tens of thousands of gamma-chain clones, 20% of them singletons. Sequenced: Vdelta1+ gamma-delta thymocytes from the thymus. The receptors come from a girl younger than two who had congenital heart surgery. Both conserved end residues are part of each CDR3. Not every row has a clone size; where given, it reads once, few, many or a size class.

j_call | v_call | clone_size | cdr3_nt | cdr3_aa
TRGJP2 | TRGV2 | NA | TGTGCCACCTGGGACGGGCCGGTAAGTGATTGGATCAAGACGTTT | CATWDGPVSDWIKTF
TRGJ1/TRGJ2 | TRGV4 | few | TGTGCCACCTGGGATGGACCTATACAGAAGGGGAATTATTATAAGAAACTCTTT | CATWDGPIQKGNYYKKLF
TRGJ1/TRGJ2 | TRGV3 | few | TGTGCCACCTGGGACAGGCATCGTAAGAAACTCTTT | CATWDRHRKKLF
TRGJ1/TRGJ2 | TRGV4 | few | TGTGCCTCCTGTTCTTATTATAAGAAACTCTTT | CASCSYYKKLF
TRGJ1/TRGJ2 | TRGV2 | NA | TGTGCCACCTGGGACGGGCCAAAACTCGAAGAGAAACTCTTT | CATWDGPKLEEKLF
TRGJ1/TRGJ2 | TRGV9 | few | TGTGCCTTGTGGGAAAGGGGTAGGAAACTCTTT | CALWERGRKLF
TRGJ1/TRGJ2 | TRGV5 | NA | TGTGCCACCTGGGACAGGCCAGATTTATATTATAAGAAACTCTTT | CATWDRPDLYYKKLF
TRGJ1/TRGJ2 | TRGV4 | NA | TGTGCCACCTGGGATGCAACATCCAAACATTATAAGAAACTCTTT | CATWDATSKHYKKLF
TRGJ1/TRGJ2 | TRGV9 | NA | TGTGCCTTGTGGGAATTTTATTATAAGAAACTCTTT | CALWEFYYKKLF
TRGJ1/TRGJ2 | TRGV4 | NA | TGTGCCACCTGGGATGGGAGATCGAATTATTATAAGAAACTCTTT | CATWDGRSNYYKKLF
TRGJ1/TRGJ2 | TRGV4 | few | TGTGCCACCTGGAGATCGCATAAGAAACTCTTT | CATWRSHKKLF
TRGJ1/TRGJ2 | TRGV2 | NA | TGTGCCACCTGGGTGGAACATTATTATAAGAAACTCTTT | CATWVEHYYKKLF
TRGJ1/TRGJ2 | TRGV8 | NA | TGTGCCACCTGGTTCCCGAATTATTATAAGAAACTCTTT | CATWFPNYYKKLF
TRGJP1 | TRGV2 | NA | TGTGCCACCTGGGCTAATACCACTGGTTGGTTCAAGATATTT | CATWANTTGWFKIF
TRGJP2 | TRGV2 | medium-sized | TGTGCCACCTGGGACGGGCCGAGTAGTGATTGGATCAAGACGTTT | CATWDGPSSDWIKTF
TRGJ1/TRGJ2 | TRGV8 | few | TGTGCCACCTGGGAGAAGTCTCCGAATAAGAAACTCTTT | CATWEKSPNKKLF
TRGJ1/TRGJ2 | TRGV9 | medium-sized | TGTGCCTTGTGGGAGGTGCAGGGTTATAAGAAACTCTTT | CALWEVQGYKKLF
TRGJ1/TRGJ2 | TRGV8 | NA | TGTGCCACCTGTGATAGGCACCAGAAACTCTTT | CATCDRHQKLF
TRGJ1/TRGJ2 | TRGV9 | few | TGTGCCTTGTGGGAGGTGCGTAGACTCTTT | CALWEVRRLF
TRGJ1/TRGJ2 | TRGV9 | NA | TGTGCCTTGTGGGAGGTGCAAGTCTTTGTATATTATAAGAAACTCTTT | CALWEVQVFVYYKKLF
TRGJP2 | TRGV8 | NA | TGTGCCCCACCTATCAGTGATTGGATCAAGACGTTT | CAPPISDWIKTF
TRGJ1/TRGJ2 | TRGV9 | NA | TGTGCCTTGTGGGAGTACGGGGATAAGAAACTCTTT | CALWEYGDKKLF
TRGJ1/TRGJ2 | TRGV9 | many | TGTGCCTTGTGGGAGGTGCCCATTAAGAAACTCTTT | CALWEVPIKKLF
TRGJ1/TRGJ2 | TRGV2 | few | TGTGCCACCTGGGACGCCCCCGCTTATTATAAGAAACTCTTT | CATWDAPAYYKKLF
TRGJ1/TRGJ2 | TRGV2 | NA | TGTGCCACCTGGGACGGGGGGTCTTATAAGAAACTCTTT | CATWDGGSYKKLF
TRGJ1/TRGJ2 | TRGV3 | few | TGTGCCACCTGGGACCCGGTAGAATATTATAAGAAACTCTTT | CATWDPVEYYKKLF
TRGJ1/TRGJ2 | TRGV4 | once | TGTGCCACCTTCGCCATTCAACGGAAACTCTTT | CATFAIQRKLF
TRGJ1/TRGJ2 | TRGV4 | NA | TGTGCCACCTGGGATGGTGGGGATTATTATAAGAAACTCTTT | CATWDGGDYYKKLF
TRGJP | TRGV8 | few | TGTGCCACCTGGGATAGGGGTTTTGAAGAGTTGGGCAAAAAAATCAAGGTATTT | CATWDRGFEELGKKIKVF
TRGJ1/TRGJ2 | TRGV8 | few | TGTGCCACCTGGGGTTCGAATTATTATAAGAAACTCTTT | CATWGSNYYKKLF
TRGJ1/TRGJ2 | TRGV2 | NA | TGTGCCACCTGGGTAGGGTATAAGAAACTCTTT | CATWVGYKKLF
TRGJ1/TRGJ2 | TRGV4 | few | TGTGCCACCTGGGATGGCCAAACTAAGCTCTTT | CATWDGQTKLF
TRGJ1/TRGJ2 | TRGV2 | few | TGTGCCACCTGGGACGTGTTGCGTTATTATAAGAAACTCTTT | CATWDVLRYYKKLF
TRGJP2 | TRGV9 | NA | TGTGCCTTGTGGGAGGGGGCCGTAAGTAGTGATTGGATCAAGACGTTT | CALWEGAVSSDWIKTF
TRGJ1/TRGJ2 | TRGV2 | NA | TGTGCCACCTGGGACGGGCTTGGAGGCTATAAGAAACTCTTT | CATWDGLGGYKKLF